The source of this T cell receptor (beta chain) is a study of human versus mouse CDR3 diversity and MHC coevolution. Regarding the study as a whole: The lowest clonal inequality scores came from two of three human donors.

The data were produced by immunoSEQ multiplex PCR, yet TCRdb's version contains in-frame clones alone and is incomplete. The table has approximately 81,000 clones, 85% to 95% seen once. Details on this clone: The antigen is not known.

The CDR3 loop spans 19 amino acids. V lost 1 base to trimming and J lost 4 bases; unmatched junction nucleotides: 15. Germline-derived CDR1 and CDR2 are SEHNR and FQNEAQ (reference sequence). This TCR came from a person aged 30-70 years in good health. The rearrangement joins TRBV7-9 to TRBJ2-2, with 7 bases aligning to TRBD1. The specimen was naive CD4+ T cells from blood. Subset defined: CD45RO-negative CD62L-positive naive CD4 T cells. The CDR3 region is CASSLGSPKGAYGTGELFF. The CDR3 DNA follows: TGTGCCAGCAGCTTAGGGTCCCCCAAGGGGGCATATGGCACCGGGGAGCTGTTTTTT.